One and the same sample provided the 10 T cell receptor beta chains below, sequenced in a study of T cell responses to AZD1222 COVID-19 vaccine. Only in-frame clones appear in the TCRdb table, and some are missing; sequencing was by immunoSEQ multiplex PCR. The profile shows about 100,000 clones, 80% to 90% of them singletons. The material sequenced was peripheral blood, taken on day 0 of AZD1222 vaccination. Every receptor here comes from an adult in good health.

The chain couples TRBV3-1 (or the pseudogene TRBV3-2) to TRBJ1-3; D not resolved. Germline V gives CDR1 LGHDT, CDR2 YNNKEL (reference sequence). The CDR3 runs to 13 residues. V shed 1 base and J shed 4 bases, with 5 bases lying between them. The CDR3 spells CASSQGHGNTIYF. The CDR3 bases are TGTGCCAGCAGCCAAGGGCACGGAAACACCATATATTTT.

The chain is built from TRBV19 and TRBJ2-7, with D unclear. Germline-derived CDR1 and CDR2 are LNHDA and SQIVND (reference sequence). The CDR3 is 15 amino acids. The V gene lost 3 bases and the J gene lost 5 bases, with 17 bases spanning the gap. The DNA of the CDR3 is TGTGCCAGTAGTATTGGGCACCTAAATCGAAACGAGCAGTACTTC. This sequence encodes CASSIGHLNRNEQYF.

The chain is built from TRBV10-2 and TRBJ2-5; possibly TRBD2 for D (6 bases). Germline CDR1 reads WSHSY; CDR2 reads SAAADI. The CDR3 is made up of 13 amino acids. Trimming removed 8 bases from V and 5 bases from J, with 15 bases in between. The CDR3 sequence: CASGPGERETQYF. The CDR3 bases are TGCGCCAGCGGACCGGGGGAGCGGGAGACCCAGTACTTC.

The rearrangement links TRBV5-1 to TRBJ1-1; maybe TRBD1 (6 bases). Germline loops: CDR1 SGHRS, CDR2 YFSETQ. The V and J ends lost 4 bases and 4 bases respectively, with 17 bases between them. CDR3 size: 15 residues. CDR3: CASSLHRVEGTEAFF. The CDR3 DNA sequence: TGCGCCAGCAGCCTGCACAGGGTCGAGGGCACTGAAGCTTTCTTT.

This chain joins TRBV7-9 and TRBJ2-3; weak D call: TRBD2 (6 bases). CDR3 length: 15 residues. V lost 2 bases to trimming and J lost 2 bases, with 11 bases between them. The germline V gene encodes CDR1 SEHNR and CDR2 FQNEAQ (reference sequence). CDR3 in amino acids: CASSLTSSPTDTQYF. In DNA form, the CDR3 reads TGTGCCAGCAGCTTAACTAGCAGCCCCACAGATACGCAGTATTTT.

The chain employs TRBV6-2 or TRBV6-3 and TRBJ2-5; 7 bases line up with TRBD1. The germline gives CDR1 MNHEY, CDR2 SVGEGT. V trimming: 6 bases; J trimming: 5 bases; junction bases outside the gene matches: 12. The CDR3 extends over 15 amino acids. For the CDR3, the DNA is TGTGCCAGCAGCCCCCCCGGGACAGAGGGGGAGACCCAGTACTTC. As protein: CASSPPGTEGETQYF.

The V gene is TRBV2, the J gene TRBJ2-7, with 8 bases identical to TRBD1. This CDR3 contains 15 residues. Germline V gives CDR1 SNHLY, CDR2 FYNNEI. J was trimmed by 4 bases and V by 5 bases; bases with no gene match: 10. In DNA form, the CDR3 reads TGTGCCAGCAGTCTATGGACAGGGATTTTGTACGAGCAGTACTTC. Translating gives CASSLWTGILYEQYF.

This chain uses TRBV12-5 with TRBJ1-2; D is ambiguous. In germline, CDR1 is LGHNT, CDR2 FRNRAP. The germline V and J ends were trimmed by 1 base and 8 bases, with 17 bases remaining between them. The CDR3 loop spans 15 amino acids. The CDR3 DNA is TGTGCTAGTGGTTTGGGACAATTAACCAAAGGGGGCTACACCTTC. Protein: CASGLGQLTKGGYTF.

The chain is built from TRBV7-9 and TRBJ1-2; D not resolved. V dropped 11 bases and J dropped 8 bases, with 24 bases sitting between them. The germline V gene encodes CDR1 SEHNR and CDR2 FQNEAQ (reference sequence). CDR3 length: 14 residues. CDR3 coding DNA: TGTGCCGTCCCCGTAGGGCCTGCTTGGTGGGGCTACACCTTC. It encodes CAVPVGPAWWGYTF.

V is TRBV18 and J is TRBJ1-1; possible D gene TRBD1, 6 bases. V was pared by 2 bases and J by 0 bases, with 16 bases between. Germline CDR1 reads KGHSH; CDR2 reads LQKENI. The CDR3 totals 17 residues. In DNA form, the CDR3 reads TGTGCCAGCTCACCAACGGGAAGGCAGGGGATGAACACTGAAGCTTTCTTT. It translates to CASSPTGRQGMNTEAFF. Drawing the rest from reference TRBV18 and TRBJ1-1, the complete variable domain is NAGVMQNPRHLVRRRGQEARLRCSPMKGHSHVYWYRQLPEEGLKFMVYLQKENIIDESGMPKERFSAEFPKEGPSILRIQQVVRGDSAAYFCASSPTGRQGMNTEAFFGQGTRLTVV.